This record concerns one T cell receptor beta chain sequence. MiXCR, applied by TCRdb to the RT-PCR reads, yields one record per CDR3 protein. Among 590,000 or so distinct CDR3 sequences listed, 11% to 15% were seen once. V lost 4 bases to trimming and J lost 6 bases; unmatched junction nucleotides: 9. The CDR3 extends over 17 amino acids. The germline V gene has CDR1 SGHDT and CDR2 YYEEEE. These data come from a study of response to subunit inactivated influenza vaccine. This TCR derives from a man aged 50 to 59 who received an inactivated influenza vaccine. Sequences were derived from PBMCs from blood, sampled approximately 15 days before vaccination. The gene calls are TRBV5-6 and TRBJ2-1, with 14 bases aligning to TRBD2. In DNA, the CDR3 is TGTGCCAGCAGCCTGGGGTTAGGGACTAGCGGGGGCAATGAGCAGTTCTTC. Protein product: CASSLGLGTSGGNEQFF.